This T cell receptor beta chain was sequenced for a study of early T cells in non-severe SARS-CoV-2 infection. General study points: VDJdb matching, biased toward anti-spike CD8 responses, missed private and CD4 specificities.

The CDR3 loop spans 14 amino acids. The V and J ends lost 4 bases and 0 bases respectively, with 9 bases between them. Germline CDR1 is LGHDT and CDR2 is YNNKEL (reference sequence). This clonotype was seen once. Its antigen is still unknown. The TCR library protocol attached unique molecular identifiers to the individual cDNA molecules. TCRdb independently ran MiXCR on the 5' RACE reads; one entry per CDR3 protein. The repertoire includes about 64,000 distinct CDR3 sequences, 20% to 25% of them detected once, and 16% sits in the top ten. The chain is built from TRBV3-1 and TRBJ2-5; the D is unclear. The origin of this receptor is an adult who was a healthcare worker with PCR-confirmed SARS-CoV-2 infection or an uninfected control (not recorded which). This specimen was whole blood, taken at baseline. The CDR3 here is CASSLGRNQETQYF. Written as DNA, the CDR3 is TGTGCCAGCAGCCTGGGCCGGAACCAAGAGACCCAGTACTTC.